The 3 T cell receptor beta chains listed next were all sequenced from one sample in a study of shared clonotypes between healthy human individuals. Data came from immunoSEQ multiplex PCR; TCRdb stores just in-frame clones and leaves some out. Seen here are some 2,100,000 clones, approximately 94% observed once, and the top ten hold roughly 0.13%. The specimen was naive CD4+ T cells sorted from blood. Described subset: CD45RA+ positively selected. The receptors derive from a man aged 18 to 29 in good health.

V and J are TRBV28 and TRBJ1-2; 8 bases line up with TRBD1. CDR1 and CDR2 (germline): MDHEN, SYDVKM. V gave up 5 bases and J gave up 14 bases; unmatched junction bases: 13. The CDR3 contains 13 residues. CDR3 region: CASSLTGTGGITF. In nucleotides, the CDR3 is TGTGCCAGCAGTCTCACCGGGACAGGAGGGATAACCTTC.

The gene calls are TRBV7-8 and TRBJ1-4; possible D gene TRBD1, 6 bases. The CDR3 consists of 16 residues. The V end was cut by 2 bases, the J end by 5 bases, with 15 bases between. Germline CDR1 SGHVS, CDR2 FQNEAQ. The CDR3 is CASSLPLTGENEKLFF. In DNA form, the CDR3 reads TGTGCCAGCAGCTTACCCCTGACAGGAGAGAATGAAAAACTGTTTTTT.

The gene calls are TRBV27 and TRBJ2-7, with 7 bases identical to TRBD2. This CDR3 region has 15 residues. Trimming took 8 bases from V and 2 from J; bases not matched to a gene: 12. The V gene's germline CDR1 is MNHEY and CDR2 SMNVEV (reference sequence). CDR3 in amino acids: CASGGRGEGPYEQYF. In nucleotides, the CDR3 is TGTGCCAGCGGTGGAAGAGGGGAGGGTCCCTACGAGCAGTACTTC.